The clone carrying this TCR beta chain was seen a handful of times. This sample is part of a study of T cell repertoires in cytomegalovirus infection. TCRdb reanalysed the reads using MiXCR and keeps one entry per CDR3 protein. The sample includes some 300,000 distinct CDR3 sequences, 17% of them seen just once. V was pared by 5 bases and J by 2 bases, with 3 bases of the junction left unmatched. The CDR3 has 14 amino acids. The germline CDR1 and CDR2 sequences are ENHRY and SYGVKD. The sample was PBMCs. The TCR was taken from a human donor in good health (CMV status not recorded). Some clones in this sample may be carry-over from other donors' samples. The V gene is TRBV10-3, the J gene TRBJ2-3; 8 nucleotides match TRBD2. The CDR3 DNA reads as TGTGCCATCAGTTTAGCGGGGCACACAGATACGCAGTATTTT. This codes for CAISLAGHTDTQYF.